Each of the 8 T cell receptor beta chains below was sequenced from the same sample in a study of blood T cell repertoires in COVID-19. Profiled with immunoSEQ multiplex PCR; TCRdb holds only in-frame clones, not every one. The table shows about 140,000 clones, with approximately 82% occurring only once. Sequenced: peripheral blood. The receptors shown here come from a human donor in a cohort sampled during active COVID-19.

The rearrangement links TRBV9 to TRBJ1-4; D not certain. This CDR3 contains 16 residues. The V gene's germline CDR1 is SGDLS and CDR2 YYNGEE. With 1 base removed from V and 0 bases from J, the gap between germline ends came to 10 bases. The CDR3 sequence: CASSVYGGATNEKLFF. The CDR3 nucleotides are TGTGCCAGCAGCGTATACGGCGGAGCAACTAATGAAAAACTGTTTTTT.

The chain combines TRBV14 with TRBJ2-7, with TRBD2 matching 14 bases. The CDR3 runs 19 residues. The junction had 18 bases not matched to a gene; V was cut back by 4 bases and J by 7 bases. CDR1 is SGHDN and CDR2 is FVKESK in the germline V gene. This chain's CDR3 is CASSRGPPGLAGVLGEQYF. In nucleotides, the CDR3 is TGTGCCAGCAGCCGAGGCCCTCCGGGACTAGCGGGAGTACTTGGGGAGCAGTACTTC. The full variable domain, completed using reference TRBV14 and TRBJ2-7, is EAGVTQFPSHSVIEKGQTVTLRCDPISGHDNLYWYRRVMGKEIKFLLHFVKESKQDESGMPNNRFLAERTGGTYSTLKVQPAELEDSGVYFCASSRGPPGLAGVLGEQYFGPGTRLTVT.

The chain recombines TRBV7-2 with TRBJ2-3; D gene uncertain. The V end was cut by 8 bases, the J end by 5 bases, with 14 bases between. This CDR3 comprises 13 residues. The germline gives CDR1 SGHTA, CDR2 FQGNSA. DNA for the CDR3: TGTGCCAGCTGCAGTTCAGCGCGAGATACGCAGTATTTT. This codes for CASCSSARDTQYF.

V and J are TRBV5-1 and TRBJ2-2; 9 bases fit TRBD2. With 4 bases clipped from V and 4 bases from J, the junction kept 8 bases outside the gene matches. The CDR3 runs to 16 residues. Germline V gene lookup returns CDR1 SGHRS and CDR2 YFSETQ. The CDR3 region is CASSLEAGGVTGELFF. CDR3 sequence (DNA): TGCGCCAGCAGCCTCGAAGCGGGAGGAGTCACCGGGGAGCTGTTTTTT.

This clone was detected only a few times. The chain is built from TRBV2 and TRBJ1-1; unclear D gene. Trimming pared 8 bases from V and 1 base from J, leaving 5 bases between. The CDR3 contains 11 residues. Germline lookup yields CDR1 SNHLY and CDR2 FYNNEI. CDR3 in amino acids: CASYRNTEAFF. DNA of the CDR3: TGTGCCAGCTACAGGAACACTGAAGCTTTCTTT.

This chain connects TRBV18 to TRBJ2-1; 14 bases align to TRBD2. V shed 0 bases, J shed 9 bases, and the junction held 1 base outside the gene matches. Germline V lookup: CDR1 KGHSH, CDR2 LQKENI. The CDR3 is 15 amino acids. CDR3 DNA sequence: TGTGCCAGCTCACCACCGACTAGCGGGAGGGGTGAGCAGTTCTTC. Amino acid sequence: CASSPPTSGRGEQFF.

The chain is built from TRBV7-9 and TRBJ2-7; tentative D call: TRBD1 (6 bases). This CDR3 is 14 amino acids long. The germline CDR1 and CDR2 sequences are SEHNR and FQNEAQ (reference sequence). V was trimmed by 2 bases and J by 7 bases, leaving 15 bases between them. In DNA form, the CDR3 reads TGTGCCAGCAGCTTAACAGGGATTTTGCCGGAGCAGTACTTC. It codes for CASSLTGILPEQYF.

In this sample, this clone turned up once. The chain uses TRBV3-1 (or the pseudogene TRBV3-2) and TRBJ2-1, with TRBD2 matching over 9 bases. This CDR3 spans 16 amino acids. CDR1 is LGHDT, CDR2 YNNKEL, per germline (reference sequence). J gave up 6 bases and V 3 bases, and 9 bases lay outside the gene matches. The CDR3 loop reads CASSQLAGGPSNEQFF. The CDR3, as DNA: TGTGCCAGCAGCCAGTTGGCGGGAGGGCCCAGCAATGAGCAGTTCTTC.